A selection of T cell receptor beta chains follows, all from one sample in a study of molecular identifiers for immune sequencing clone quantification. One entry per CDR3 protein, called by TCRdb with MiXCR from the PCR reads. The top ten clones hold under 0.95% of a sample with under 650,000 distinct CDR3 sequences, roughly 21% of them seen once. The specimen was naive CD8+ T cells from blood, with Jurkat cell RNA spiked in. The receptors originated from a human donor in good health. Some libraries in this study had Jurkat cell RNA spiked in. The CDR3 runs from the conserved cysteine through the conserved F or W. The order of the fields is V gene, J gene, CDR3 protein.

TRBV28	TRBJ2-5	CASSLQGAWETQYF
TRBV24-1	TRBJ2-1	CATSDTANEQFF
TRBV5-1	TRBJ1-2	CASSPWASHGYTF
TRBV27	TRBJ2-3	CASSNSGRGTDTQYF
TRBV5-5	TRBJ2-7	CASSLGHPYEQYF
TRBV11-3	TRBJ2-1	CASSLDLGNEQFF
TRBV11-2	TRBJ1-4	CASSQTGGPNEKLFF
TRBV2	TRBJ2-1	CASSEGLAGYNEQFF
TRBV12-3/TRBV12-4	TRBJ1-5	CASSFLLRGQPQHF
TRBV20-1	TRBJ1-6	CSALTGDGYNSPLHF
TRBV30	TRBJ2-5	CAWAQGNQETQYF
TRBV28	TRBJ2-6	CASSAVSGANVLTF
TRBV30	TRBJ2-1	CAWSVGTSGYNEQFF
TRBV7-9	TRBJ2-5	CASSTSGQGYQETQYF
TRBV6-2/TRBV6-3	TRBJ2-4	CASSYGGQSSF
TRBV15	TRBJ1-5	CATSRDGEGDQPRHF
TRBV30	TRBJ2-1	CAWSSGGPYNEQFF
TRBV28	TRBJ2-1	CASSFRGSYNEQFF
TRBV7-9	TRBJ1-1	CASSSRDVMNTEAFF
TRBV29-1	TRBJ2-2	CSVRLAGYNTGELFF
TRBV19	TRBJ2-1	CASKNPLAAGATNEQFF
TRBV4-3	TRBJ2-2	CASSQGHRNTGELFF
TRBV6-6	TRBJ2-7	CASSYGEYEQYF
TRBV14	TRBJ2-7	CASSQGAGEDYEQYF
TRBV9	TRBJ2-3	CASGPGLVSDTQYF
TRBV7-9	TRBJ2-3	CASSLLAGGHTDTQYF
TRBV24-1	TRBJ2-3	CATKLSGSTDTQYF
TRBV20-1	TRBJ1-2	CSARDLKGAEYGYTF
TRBV7-9	TRBJ2-1	CASSLHPGDYNEQFF
TRBV14	TRBJ2-7	CASSQYPPGQGYEQYF
TRBV19	TRBJ2-3	CASSILGQGDTQYF
TRBV20-1	TRBJ2-7	CSASWDGSYEQYF
TRBV12-3/TRBV12-4	TRBJ2-1	CASSWGAGYEQFF
TRBV10-3	TRBJ2-3	CAISAPGASTDTQYF
TRBV20-1	TRBJ2-5	CSARDQTGTQYF
TRBV29-1	TRBJ2-3	CSVKTRRSDTQYF
TRBV19	TRBJ1-1	CASGYQGGVTEAFF
TRBV4-3	TRBJ1-2	CASSQEVRVIRGYTF
TRBV5-6	TRBJ1-2	CASSLAGSPYGYTF
TRBV6-5	TRBJ2-2	CASSWMDTGELFF
TRBV25-1	TRBJ2-5	CASSDWGGEETQYF
TRBV7-6	TRBJ2-7	CASSPGYSYEQYF
TRBV29-1	TRBJ2-1	CSVGPGTSGRAGSNEQFF
TRBV6-6	TRBJ2-2	CASSLAGEIGELFF
TRBV6-6	TRBJ2-7	CASSYSPGQGRPYEQYF
TRBV6-2/TRBV6-3	TRBJ1-4	CASTSGGKLFF